The 10 T cell receptor beta chains below all came from one sample that was sequenced in a study of T cell responses to AZD1222 COVID-19 vaccine. Only in-frame clones appear in the TCRdb table, and some are missing; sequencing was by immunoSEQ multiplex PCR. The data show fewer than 150,000 clones, with roughly 86% seen just once and roughly 6.1% held by the top ten. This sample comprised peripheral blood, obtained 28 days after the second AZD1222 dose. Receptors originate from an adult who received the AZD1222 COVID-19 vaccine.

The chain uses TRBV18 and TRBJ2-1; 8 nucleotides agree with TRBD1. The germline V gene encodes CDR1 KGHSH and CDR2 LQKENI. The junction had 5 bases not matched to a gene; V was cut back by 5 bases and J by 2 bases. The CDR3 has 15 residues. The chain's CDR3 is CASSSQGATYNEQFF. In nucleotides, the CDR3 is TGTGCCAGCTCATCGCAGGGGGCCACCTACAATGAGCAGTTCTTC.

The sample holds one count of this clone. The J gene is TRBJ2-1, the V gene TRBV11-3; tentative D call: TRBD2 (6 bases). CDR1 is SGHNT and CDR2 is YENEEA in the germline V gene. Trimming cost V 1 base and J 7 bases, with 11 bases left between them. The CDR3 is 14 amino acids. CDR3 in DNA: TGTGCCAGCAGCTTAGCAACCGCGGGGAATGAGCAGTTCTTC. Protein: CASSLATAGNEQFF. Variable domain in full (rest from reference TRBV11-3 and TRBJ2-1): EAGVVQSPRYKIIEKKQPVAFWCNPISGHNTLYWYLQNLGQGPELLIRYENEEAVDDSQLPKDRFSAERLKGVDSTLKIQPAELGDSAVYLCASSLATAGNEQFFGPGTRLTVL.

The count of this clone is one. The V call is TRBV6-1, the J call TRBJ1-2; D gene unclear. Germline CDR1 is MNHNS and CDR2 is SASEGT. This CDR3 is 14 amino acids long. V was clipped by 3 bases and J by 2 bases, with 10 bases between them. This CDR3 is CASSETRQNYGYTF. The CDR3, as DNA: TGTGCCAGCAGTGAGACACGCCAAAACTATGGCTACACCTTC.

The V call is TRBV4-1, the J call TRBJ1-1; TRBD1 might be the D (5 bases). Germline CDR1 MGHRA, CDR2 YSYEKL. Trimming removed 1 base from V and 1 base from J, with 19 bases in between. The length of the CDR3 is 18 residues. The CDR3 region has the DNA TGCGCCAGCAGCCAAGCCCGACCGACGAAGGGGAGGAACACTGAAGCTTTCTTT. Translation gives CASSQARPTKGRNTEAFF.

The chain joins TRBV10-1 to TRBJ1-2; 10 positions agree with TRBD1. The junction had 6 bases not matched to a gene; V was cut back by 4 bases and J by 4 bases. CDR1 is WNHNN and CDR2 is SYGVQD in the germline V gene (reference sequence). CDR3 size: 15 residues. CDR3 in amino acids: CASSGGQGLVYGYTF. In DNA, the CDR3 is TGCGCCAGCAGTGGGGGACAGGGGCTAGTCTATGGCTACACCTTC.

The rearrangement joins TRBV4-1 to TRBJ2-6; no firm D call. V lost 0 bases to trimming and J lost 0 bases, with 6 bases between them. CDR3 length: 16 amino acids. The V gene's germline CDR1 is MGHRA and CDR2 YSYEKL. The CDR3 region has the DNA TGCGCCAGCAGCCAAGATACGGTCTCTGGGGCCAACGTCCTGACTTTC. Residues: CASSQDTVSGANVLTF.

This chain connects TRBV6-1 to TRBJ2-7, with 7 bases fitting TRBD1. The CDR3 consists of 16 residues. Looked up from germline, CDR1 is MNHNS and CDR2 is SASEGT. V lost 3 bases and J lost 4; bases outside the gene matches: 12. The CDR3 loop reads CASSDLLGTENYEQYF. The CDR3 DNA reads as TGTGCCAGCAGTGACCTCCTGGGGACAGAAAATTACGAGCAGTACTTC.

This clone was seen just once. The chain has TRBV7-9 and TRBJ2-2; TRBD1 agrees at 7 bases. Trimming took 4 bases from V and 4 from J; bases not matched to a gene: 9. Germline values: CDR1 SEHNR, CDR2 FQNEAQ (reference sequence). The CDR3 contains 16 residues. CDR3 in DNA: TGTGCCAGCAGCTCGCGACAGGGACGAGGCACCGGGGAGCTGTTTTTT. Translated, it gives CASSSRQGRGTGELFF.

V and J are TRBV28 and TRBJ2-7; no firm D call. Germline-derived CDR1 and CDR2 are MDHEN and SYDVKM. The V gene lost 3 bases and the J gene lost 5 bases, with 14 bases spanning the gap. The CDR3 sequence is 14 residues long. CDR3 sequence (DNA): TGTGCCAGCAGTTTTGTGCTGGGAACAGACGAGCAGTACTTC. It translates to CASSFVLGTDEQYF.

The CDR3 DNA reads as TGTGCCAGCAGTCCTCCCGGAGGGAGGACTGAAGCTTTCTTT. This gives the protein CASSPPGGRTEAFF. The V gene is TRBV6-5, the J gene TRBJ1-1; D is ambiguous. CDR3 length: 14 residues. Germline V CDR1 and CDR2: MNHEY, SVGAGI. Trimming removed 5 bases at V and 5 bases at J, with 15 bases between.